This T cell receptor (beta chain) was found in a study of shared clonotypes between healthy human individuals. The wider study: The donor group consisted of two women and a few men, aged 18 to 49.

Assay used: immunoSEQ multiplex PCR; TCRdb lists only in-frame clones, some missing. The repertoire consists of about 1.5 million clones, with roughly 95% occurring once and the leading ten covering about 1.2%. To note about this clone: Its target is not known.

Study-level results: Several donors showed sharing of approximately 5% of naive CD4 clonotypes.

Input material: naive CD4+ T cells sorted from blood. The subset: CD45RA+ positively selected. The clonotype was recovered from a man aged 25-40 years in good health.

Here the CDR3 reads CASSPGLVINNEQFF. In DNA form, the CDR3 reads TGTGCCAGCAGTCCGGGACTAGTAATCAACAATGAGCAGTTCTTC. V usage is TRBV2 and J usage is TRBJ2-1, with 8 nucleotides matching TRBD2. The CDR3 sequence is 15 residues long. With 5 bases clipped from V and 5 bases from J, the junction kept 8 bases outside the gene matches. Germline-derived CDR1 and CDR2 are SNHLY and FYNNEI.